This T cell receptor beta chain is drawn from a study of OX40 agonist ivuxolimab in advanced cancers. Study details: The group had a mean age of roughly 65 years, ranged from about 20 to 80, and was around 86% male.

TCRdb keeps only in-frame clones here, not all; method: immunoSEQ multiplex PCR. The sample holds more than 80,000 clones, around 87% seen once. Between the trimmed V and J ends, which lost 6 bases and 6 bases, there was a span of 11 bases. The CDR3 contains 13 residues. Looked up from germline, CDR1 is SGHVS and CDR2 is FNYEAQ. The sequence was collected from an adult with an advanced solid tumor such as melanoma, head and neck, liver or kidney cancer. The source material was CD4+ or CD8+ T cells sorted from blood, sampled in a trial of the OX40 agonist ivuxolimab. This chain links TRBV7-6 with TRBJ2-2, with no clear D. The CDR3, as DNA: TGTGCCAGCAGGGTGGGCGGCGCCGGGGAGCTGTTTTTT. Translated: CASRVGGAGELFF.